The 17 T cell receptor beta chains given below trace back to one sample, sequenced in a study of blood T cell repertoires in COVID-19 (dated by TCRdb to the early 2020s). Library method: the immunoSEQ multiplex PCR assay. The immuneACCESS repertoire file appears here via TCRdb, limited to in-frame rearrangements. These files lack a portion of the clones; in checked studies, under half of the deficit traces to unresolved V genes, and the cause of the others is not known. Here the sample has around 100,000 clones; roughly four fifths occur a single time. The top ten clones comprise about 5% of the sample. The specimen sequenced was peripheral blood. Receptor source: a man aged 55 to 69 with acute or convalescent COVID-19.

This clone showed up just a few times. The chain has TRBV6-2 or TRBV6-3 and TRBJ1-5; TRBD1 aligns across 8 bases. Germline assignment: CDR1 MNHEY and CDR2 SVGEGT. The CDR3 is 18 residues long. Trimming at V came to 0 bases and at J to 0 bases, leaving 7 bases not matched to a gene. CDR3 protein: CASSYSRDRGYSNQPQHF. CDR3 in DNA: TGTGCCAGCAGTTACTCTCGAGACAGGGGATATAGCAATCAGCCCCAGCATTTT.

J is TRBJ2-7 and V is TRBV5-1, with 10 bases identical to TRBD2. This CDR3 has 15 amino acids. CDR1 SGHRS and CDR2 YFSETQ come from the germline V gene. Losses at the gene ends were 5 bases for V and 2 bases for J; bases not matched to a gene: 7. DNA for the CDR3: TGCGCCAGCAGTCCTCGGACTAGCGGTCCCTACGAGCAGTACTTC. The encoded protein is CASSPRTSGPYEQYF.

On this clone itself: This same CDR3 is encoded by further DNA sequences in the sample. The CDR3: CASSMGQGQETQYF. The DNA for the CDR3 is TGTGCCAGTAGTATGGGGCAGGGGCAAGAGACCCAGTACTTC. The chain combines TRBV19 with TRBJ2-5; TRBD1 is a possible D gene (6 bases). Per germline, CDR1 LNHDA and CDR2 SQIVND (reference sequence). V dropped 3 bases and J dropped 2 bases, with 10 bases sitting between them. The CDR3 extends over 14 amino acids.

J is TRBJ2-7 and V is TRBV6-5; TRBD1 matches at 12 bases. The CDR3 has 15 amino acids. Germline loops: CDR1 MNHEY, CDR2 SVGAGI. Germline trimming cut 6 bases from V and 4 bases from J; bases unmatched to any gene: 7. CDR3 bases: TGTGCCAGCAGACGCGGGACAGGGGGCAGGTACGAGCAGTACTTC. It codes for CASRRGTGGRYEQYF.

The chain is built from TRBV2 and TRBJ1-5; perhaps TRBD1 as D (6 bases). Per the germline V gene, CDR1 is SNHLY and CDR2 is FYNNEI. This CDR3 region has 12 residues. The V and J ends lost 9 bases and 3 bases respectively, with 9 bases between them. The CDR3 coding sequence is TGTGCCAGTAACAGGGTCAATCAGCCCCAGCATTTT. Amino acids: CASNRVNQPQHF.

The V call is TRBV6-5, the J call TRBJ2-1; a weak D match, TRBD1 (5 bases). Germline assignment: CDR1 MNHEY and CDR2 SVGAGI. Trimming pared 6 bases from V and 5 bases from J, leaving 11 bases between. This CDR3 is built from 13 residues. The CDR3 nucleotides read TGTGCCAGCAGGACCCAGGGAAACAATGAGCAGTTCTTC. Translating gives CASRTQGNNEQFF.

The chain has TRBV5-1 and TRBJ2-2; 10 bases align to TRBD2. Trimming at V came to 3 bases and at J to 5 bases, leaving 4 bases not matched to a gene. CDR1 and CDR2 from the germline V gene are SGHRS and YFSETQ. The CDR3 has 15 residues. In nucleotides, the CDR3 is TGCGCCAGCAGCTCTAATAGCGGGAGGACCGGGGAGCTGTTTTTT. Its protein product is CASSSNSGRTGELFF.

The genes are TRBV11-2 and TRBJ1-2, with D hard to call. The V end was cut by 3 bases, the J end by 1 base, with 12 bases between. The CDR3 has 15 amino acids. Germline CDR1 is SGHAT and CDR2 is FQNNGV. The CDR3 DNA reads TGTGCCAGCAGCTTGTCGGACGGGAATAACTATGGCTACACCTTC. Its protein is CASSLSDGNNYGYTF.

The chain recombines TRBV7-6 with TRBJ2-7; tentative D call: TRBD2 (5 bases). Per the germline V gene, CDR1 is SGHVS and CDR2 is FNYEAQ. The CDR3 spans 15 residues. Trimming took 1 base from V and 2 from J, leaving 12 bases between them. In nucleotides, the CDR3 is TGTGCCAGCAGCTTAGAAGTAGCGCCGACCTACGAGCAGTACTTC. Protein: CASSLEVAPTYEQYF.

The CDR3 region is CAISKEPNTEAFF. The DNA of the CDR3 is TGTGCCATCAGCAAGGAGCCGAACACTGAAGCTTTCTTT. The chain carries TRBV10-3 and TRBJ1-1; D unresolved. The V gene's germline CDR1 is ENHRY and CDR2 SYGVKD. The V end was cut by 6 bases, the J end by 1 base, with 9 bases between. This CDR3 has 13 amino acids.

V gene TRBV6-6 combines with J gene TRBJ1-4; TRBD1 agrees at 12 bases. The CDR3 consists of 18 residues. Trimming took 5 bases from V and 3 from J; bases not matched to a gene: 10. Per the germline V gene, CDR1 is MNHNY and CDR2 is SVGAGI (reference sequence). CDR3 coding DNA: TGTGCCAGCAGTCCAGGGACAGGGGGCATCGTGGCTAATGAAAAACTGTTTTTT. Translation gives CASSPGTGGIVANEKLFF.

This chain joins TRBV2 and TRBJ2-1; possible D gene TRBD2, 5 bases. From germline, CDR1 is SNHLY and CDR2 FYNNEI. The CDR3 contains 13 residues. Deletions cut 7 bases from V and 15 bases from J, with 22 bases between. The CDR3 protein is CASTRVVDEGWFF. CDR3 coding DNA: TGTGCCAGCACCCGCGTGGTGGATGAGGGCTGGTTCTTC.

The chain is built from TRBV3-1 (or the pseudogene TRBV3-2) and TRBJ2-5, with 8 bases that match TRBD2. The CDR3 loop spans 18 amino acids. The ends lost 3 bases at V and 2 bases at J; junction bases unmatched: 14. The germline V gene has CDR1 LGHDT and CDR2 YNNKEL (reference sequence). DNA for the CDR3: TGTGCCAGCAGCCACCTAACGGGAGCGGGGGACCCTCAAGAGACCCAGTACTTC. This codes for CASSHLTGAGDPQETQYF.

The chain combines TRBV3-1 (or the pseudogene TRBV3-2) with TRBJ1-2; TRBD1 might be the D (6 bases). The CDR3 contains 14 residues. The V end lost 0 bases, the J end lost 8 bases, and 13 bases lay between the germline ends. Germline V CDR1 and CDR2: LGHDT, YNNKEL (reference sequence). Here the CDR3 reads CASSQEGRDKGYTF. CDR3 bases: TGTGCCAGCAGCCAAGAGGGCAGGGACAAGGGCTACACCTTC.

This rearrangement joins TRBV5-6 to TRBJ2-1; 15 bases are shared with TRBD2. Germline CDR1 and CDR2: SGHDT and YYEEEE. V gave up 1 base and J gave up 9 bases; unmatched junction bases: 8. CDR3 length equals 17 residues. CDR3 protein: CASSLKVRTSGRAEQFF. CDR3 bases: TGTGCCAGCAGCTTGAAGGTGAGGACTAGCGGGAGGGCTGAGCAGTTCTTC.

This chain uses TRBV5-4 with TRBJ2-2; 16 nucleotides align to TRBD2. J gave up 4 bases and V 9 bases, and 9 bases lay outside the gene matches. The length of the CDR3 is 17 residues. CDR1 is SGHNT, CDR2 YYREEE, per germline (reference sequence). Here the CDR3 reads CAIPGLAGGPSTGELFF. The CDR3 DNA reads TGTGCCATTCCGGGACTAGCGGGAGGGCCGAGCACCGGGGAGCTGTTTTTT. The entire variable domain, with the rest obtained from reference TRBV5-4 and TRBJ2-2, is as follows: ETGVTQSPTHLIKTRGQQVTLRCSSQSGHNTVSWYQQALGQGPQFIFQYYREEENGRGNFPPRFSGLQFPNYSSELNVNALELDDSALYLCAIPGLAGGPSTGELFFGEGSRLTVL.

This chain connects TRBV10-2 to TRBJ1-5; 7 nucleotides line up with TRBD1. Germline CDR1 reads WSHSY; CDR2 reads SAAADI. The CDR3 spans 13 residues. With V trimmed by 8 bases and J by 4 bases, 5 bases remained unmatched. CDR3 bases: TGCGCCAGCGTCGGACAGGCGAATCAGCCCCAGCATTTT. Protein sequence: CASVGQANQPQHF.